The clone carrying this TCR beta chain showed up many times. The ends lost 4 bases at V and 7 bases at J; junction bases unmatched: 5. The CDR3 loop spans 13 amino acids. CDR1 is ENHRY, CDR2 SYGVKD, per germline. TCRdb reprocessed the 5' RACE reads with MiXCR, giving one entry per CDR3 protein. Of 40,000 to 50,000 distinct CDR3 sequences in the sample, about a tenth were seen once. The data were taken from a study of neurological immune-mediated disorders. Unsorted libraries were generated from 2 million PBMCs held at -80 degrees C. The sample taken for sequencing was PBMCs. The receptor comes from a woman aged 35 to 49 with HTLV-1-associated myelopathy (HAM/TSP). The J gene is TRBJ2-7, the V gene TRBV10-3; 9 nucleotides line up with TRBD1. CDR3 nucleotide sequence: TGTGCCATCAGTGGCCGGGACAGGGTTGAGCAGTACTTC. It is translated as CAISGRDRVEQYF.